This T cell receptor (beta chain) emerged from a study of blood T cell repertoires in COVID-19 (dated by TCRdb to about 2020). For context, the study as a whole: Collaborator samples came from the United States, Italy and Spain and covered acute and convalescent phases of COVID-19. The material from the prospective study consisted of cDNA or gDNA derived from T cells, B-cell-depleted T cells, or PBMCs. Deeply sampled blood TCRbeta repertoires from subjects exposed to, actively infected with, or recovered from COVID-19 were included in the dataset. The repertoires were released in a freely available public database intended as a resource for research on the immune response to SARS-CoV-2. Samples were obtained from the ongoing ImmuneRACE study (first 160 participants) and from about 1,300 subjects provided by 6 global collaborators. The sample metadata nearly always contained a de-identified subject ID, COVID-19 status, age in years and sex. HLA class I and class II types, where available, came from metadata supplied by the sample provider rather than from assay-based typing. The paper as a whole reports these results and caveats: The amount of clinical and demographic metadata varied by source and participant and was provided uncurated.

This clone is described as medium-sized (0.01 to 0.1%). This clone's antigen is unknown. No base-level quality is on record; no much larger clone is a single base apart. As encoded in the germline V gene (reference sequence), CDR1 is SEHNR while CDR2 is FQNEAQ. The CDR3 sequence holds 13 residues, the cysteine and phenylalanine included. Only CDR3 DNA remains: 39 bases, in frame from the first base. V is cut by 5 bases and J by 2 bases, and the space between the germline ends is 9 bases. The immunoSEQ Assay, a bias-controlled multiplex PCR, was used to amplify TCRbeta CDR3 regions from genomic DNA. On the authors' methods: Nucleated cell counts per sample were estimated from amplification of reference gene primers within the assay. Sequence reads were collapsed and filtered to measure the absolute abundance of every unique TCRbeta CDR3 rearrangement. For each sample, productive Simpson clonality was calculated as the square root of Simpson's diversity index across productive rearrangements. Drawn from immuneACCESS, this table holds only the in-frame rearrangements with V and J called that TCRdb kept. Clones are partly lost; checked studies trace under half to an unresolved V gene and leave the rest unexplained. That table furnishes V, J and clone size, whereas the DNA furnished D and trimming. Present in this sample are 110,000 or so clones, over 60% of which were seen just once. The top ten hold about 6.8% of the sample.

Each collaborating institution followed its own protocols to collect whole blood in K2EDTA tubes. For TCRbeta analysis, collaborators shipped samples in one of three forms: frozen whole blood, isolated PBMCs, or DNA extracted from either of those sample types. This sequence originates from a man in his sixties or seventies with acute or convalescent COVID-19. The sequence joins TRBV7-9 to TRBJ1-2; perhaps TRBD1 is the D gene, with 6 bases matching. Sequencing was performed on peripheral blood. The CDR3 reads as follows: CASSRGQNYGYTF. The DNA is as follows: TGTGCCAGCAGCCGAGGACAGAACTATGGCTACACCTTC. Reference TRBV7-9 and TRBJ1-2 proteins supply the regions before and after the CDR3; the full variable domain is: DTGVSQNPRHKITKRGQNVTFRCDPISEHNRLYWYRQTLGQGPEFLTYFQNEAQLEKSRLLSDRFSAERPKGSFSTLEIQRTEQGDSAMYLCASSRGQNYGYTFGSGTRLTVV.